The next 21 T cell receptor beta chains were all read from a single sample in a study of blood T cells in healthy people across ages. A sample-barcoded 5' primer and a J-beta primer mix were used in a second PCR of roughly 6 to 11 cycles. Each CDR3 protein is one row after TCRdb ran MiXCR on the 5' RACE reads. This sample yields some 700,000 distinct CDR3 sequences, of which roughly 47% are seen a single time; 20% to 25% belongs to the top ten. Sequences were obtained from blood. The receptors were sampled from a woman aged 55-70 years in good health.

Comment on this clonotype: One end of the junction is discordant with germline, which a read error may explain. The chain has TRBV7-7 and TRBJ2-1; D gene ambiguous. Germline V gives CDR1 SSHAT, CDR2 FNYEAQ (reference sequence). This CDR3 contains 13 residues. The CDR3 DNA sequence: TGTGCTAGCAGCGTCGAAGGTGGTGGTGAGCAGTTCTTC. Protein: CASSVEGGGEQFF.

This clonotype showed up many times. V and J are TRBV12-3 or TRBV12-4 and TRBJ2-5, with D possibly TRBD1 on 5 matching bases. Trimming took 0 bases from V and 1 from J, leaving 6 bases between them. The CDR3 contains 14 residues. This chain's CDR3 is CASSLATAQETQYF. DNA for the CDR3: TGTGCCAGCAGTTTAGCGACAGCCCAAGAGACCCAGTACTTC.

This clonotype was seen only a few times. The genes are TRBV3-1 and TRBJ2-7; tentatively, D is TRBD1 or TRBD2 (5 bases each). Germline V gives CDR1 LGHDT, CDR2 YNNKEL (reference sequence). V was trimmed by 3 bases and J by 2 bases, leaving 8 bases between them. This CDR3 spans 13 amino acids. The CDR3 nucleotides read TGTGCCAGCAGCCAGGGACCCCCCTACGAGCAGTACTTC. Amino acids: CASSQGPPYEQYF.

The V gene is TRBV5-1, the J gene TRBJ1-4, with D unresolved. V dropped 2 bases and J dropped 5 bases, with 13 bases sitting between them. This CDR3 region has 15 residues. Germline V CDR1 and CDR2: SGHRS, YFSETQ. CDR3 protein: CASSFSGNQNEKLFF. The CDR3 nucleotides read TGCGCCAGCAGCTTTTCGGGGAACCAAAATGAAAAACTGTTTTTT. The variable domain in full, with the rest retrieved from reference TRBV5-1 and TRBJ1-4, is KAGVTQTPRYLIKTRGQQVTLSCSPISGHRSVSWYQQTPGQGLQFLFEYFSETQRNKGNFPGRFSGRQFSNSRSEMNVSTLELGDSALYLCASSFSGNQNEKLFFGSGTQLSVL.

This clonotype was seen a few times. The rearrangement uses TRBV7-2 and TRBJ2-1, with 7 nucleotides matching TRBD2. The CDR3 is 14 residues long. Per germline, CDR1 SGHTA and CDR2 FQGNSA. The trim removed 5 bases at V and 9 bases at J, leaving 10 bases unmatched. CDR3 coding DNA: TGTGCCAGCAGCCCTGCGGGGACTATCGGTGAGCAGTTCTTC. This gives the protein CASSPAGTIGEQFF.

The CDR3 reads CASSPRAGDTQYF. Here the CDR3 DNA reads TGTGCCAGCTCACCGAGGGCAGGGGATACGCAGTATTTT. The rearrangement uses TRBV18 and TRBJ2-3; D assignment may be TRBD1 or TRBD2 (5 bases each). The CDR3 covers 13 residues. Germline V gene lookup returns CDR1 KGHSH and CDR2 LQKENI. Deletions cut 3 bases from V and 6 bases from J, with 10 bases between.

This chain links TRBV7-2 with TRBJ1-2; D possibly corresponds to TRBD1 (6 bases). The germline V gene has CDR1 SGHTA and CDR2 FQGNSA. With 10 bases removed from V and 7 bases from J, the gap between germline ends came to 22 bases. The CDR3 length is 14 residues. CDR3 protein: CATRVQGHITGYTF. The CDR3 nucleotides are TGTGCCACCAGGGTACAGGGACATATAACTGGCTACACCTTC.

V usage is TRBV7-2 and J usage is TRBJ2-7; 10 nucleotides agree with TRBD2. The CDR3 runs 15 residues. J was trimmed by 9 bases and V by 1 base; bases with no gene match: 9. CDR1 and CDR2 (germline): SGHTA, FQGNSA. CDR3 sequence: CASSLDLAGALGQYF. CDR3 DNA sequence: TGTGCCAGCAGCTTAGATCTAGCGGGAGCGTTGGGGCAGTACTTC. The full variable domain, in which reference TRBV7-2 and TRBJ2-7 provide the parts outside the CDR3, is GAGVSQSPSNKVTEKGKDVELRCDPISGHTALYWYRQSLGQGLEFLIYFQGNSAPDKSGLPSDRFSAERTGGSVSTLTIQRTQQEDSAVYLCASSLDLAGALGQYFGPGTRLTVT.

V and J are TRBV6-2 or TRBV6-3 and TRBJ2-1; the match to TRBD2 covers 10 bases. The CDR3 has 16 residues. The V segment lost 4 bases and the J segment 8 bases; nucleotides outside the gene matches: 11. CDR1 is MNHEY and CDR2 is SVGEGT in the germline V gene. The CDR3 spells CASSFNLAGVVDEQFF. In nucleotides, the CDR3 is TGTGCCAGCAGTTTTAATCTAGCGGGAGTGGTAGATGAGCAGTTCTTC.

This clonotype was seen repeatedly, ten times or more. The CDR3 nucleotides are TGCGCCAGCAGCCAAGAGAGGACTAGCGGGAGCTACGAGCAGTACTTC. This sequence encodes CASSQERTSGSYEQYF. The V gene is TRBV4-3, the J gene TRBJ2-7, with 13 bases identical to TRBD2. The CDR3 length is 16 residues. Germline lookup yields CDR1 LGHNA and CDR2 YSLEER. V was pared by 0 bases and J by 3 bases, with 2 bases of the junction left unmatched.

V gene TRBV11-1 combines with J gene TRBJ2-1; 8 bases line up with TRBD2. In germline, CDR1 is SGHAT, CDR2 FQDESV (reference sequence). The CDR3 is made up of 20 amino acids. Trimming at V came to 6 bases and at J to 1 base, leaving 20 bases not matched to a gene. CDR3 in DNA: TGTGCCAGCAGATCAACCCGGGGGGGTCGAGGGCAAAGATCCTACAATGAGCAGTTCTTC. As protein: CASRSTRGGRGQRSYNEQFF.

The rearrangement links TRBV10-1 to TRBJ1-4, with 7 positions matching TRBD1. Germline assignment: CDR1 WNHNN and CDR2 SYGVQD (reference sequence). With 2 bases clipped from V and 0 bases from J, the junction kept 3 bases outside the gene matches. The CDR3 consists of 16 residues. The CDR3 DNA follows: TGCGCCAGCAGTGAGGGACAGGTTTCAACTAATGAAAAACTGTTTTTT. Amino acid sequence: CASSEGQVSTNEKLFF.

The chain combines TRBV6-2 or TRBV6-3 with TRBJ1-1; a possible D gene is TRBD1 (5 bases). V lost 2 bases, J lost 4 bases, and 8 bases lay in between. CDR3 size: 13 residues. CDR1 is MNHEY and CDR2 is SVGEGT in the germline V gene. CDR3 coding DNA: TGTGCCAGCAGTTACGGGGCCAGCACTGAAGCTTTCTTT. Translating gives CASSYGASTEAFF.

The chain links TRBV6-5 to TRBJ2-2; TRBD2 matches 16 bases. The CDR3 consists of 16 residues. V shed 6 bases and J 6 bases; nucleotides not matched to a gene: 4. Germline assignment: CDR1 MNHEY and CDR2 SVGAGI. The DNA for the CDR3 is TGTGCCAGCAGGTCCGGGACTAGCGGGAGGGCCGGGGAGCTGTTTTTT. It encodes CASRSGTSGRAGELFF.

The chain has TRBV10-3 and TRBJ2-2, with D perhaps TRBD2 (5 bases). V lost 0 bases and J 7 bases, leaving 12 bases between the germline ends. This CDR3 has 15 amino acids. Germline V gene sequence: CDR1 ENHRY, CDR2 SYGVKD. CDR3 protein: CAISESVGVVGELFF. The CDR3 nucleotides read TGTGCCATCAGTGAGTCCGTCGGGGTAGTCGGGGAGCTGTTTTTT.

J is TRBJ1-3 and V is TRBV4-3, with unresolved D. Deletions cut 0 bases from V and 0 bases from J, with 9 bases between. Germline V gives CDR1 LGHNA, CDR2 YSLEER. CDR3 length equals 16 residues. This CDR3 is CASSQESANSGNTIYF. CDR3 coding DNA: TGCGCCAGCAGCCAAGAATCAGCCAACTCTGGAAACACCATATATTTT.

The rearrangement links TRBV9 to TRBJ2-3, with 9 bases identical to TRBD2. The trim removed 6 bases at V and 5 bases at J, leaving 7 bases unmatched. The CDR3 contains 14 residues. Germline V gene data show CDR1 as SGDLS and CDR2 as YYNGEE. CDR3 in DNA: TGTGCCAGCAACCTCGTTAGCGGGGGAGATACGCAGTATTTT. Translation: CASNLVSGGDTQYF. Filled out from reference TRBV9 and TRBJ2-3, the complete variable domain reads DSGVTQTPKHLITATGQRVTLRCSPRSGDLSVYWYQQSLDQGLQFLIQYYNGEERAKGNILERFSAQQFPDLHSELNLSSLELGDSALYFCASNLVSGGDTQYFGPGTRLTVL.

The chain carries TRBV7-6 and TRBJ2-7; 7 positions agree with TRBD1. After removal of 5 bases from V and 0 bases from J, the junction contained 16 bases not matched to a gene. Germline V gene lookup returns CDR1 SGHVS and CDR2 FNYEAQ. The length of the CDR3 is 18 residues. The CDR3 is CASSREHPTGAASYEQYF. The CDR3 nucleotides read TGTGCCAGCAGCCGGGAACACCCAACAGGGGCGGCCTCCTACGAGCAGTACTTC.

This clonotype was found a few times. The V and J genes are TRBV7-8 and TRBJ2-7, with no clear D. CDR3 size: 14 residues. The ends were cut back, 3 bases at V and 2 bases at J, with 11 bases in the middle. Germline V gene data show CDR1 as SGHVS and CDR2 as FQNEAQ. In DNA form, the CDR3 reads TGTGCCAGCAGCTTCCTAGAAGGGCCCTACGAGCAGTACTTC. Translation gives CASSFLEGPYEQYF.

This chain joins TRBV10-3 and TRBJ2-1; 7 nucleotides line up with TRBD2. This CDR3 contains 14 residues. Germline V gene lookup returns CDR1 ENHRY and CDR2 SYGVKD. Trimming removed 6 bases from V and 4 bases from J; junction bases left unmatched: 6. The CDR3 region is CAIRGLEAYNEQFF. CDR3 bases: TGTGCCATCAGAGGACTAGAGGCATACAATGAGCAGTTCTTC.

The rearrangement links TRBV2 to TRBJ2-6; D unclear. The V end was cut by 9 bases, the J end by 2 bases, with 8 bases between. The CDR3 extends over 13 amino acids. Germline CDR1 SNHLY, CDR2 FYNNEI. This CDR3 reads CASGGAGANVLTF. The CDR3 nucleotides are TGTGCCAGTGGTGGGGCTGGGGCCAACGTCCTGACTTTC.